This T cell receptor (beta chain) appears in the sequencing data of a study of beta chain features in type 1 diabetes (dated by TCRdb to the late 2010s). Concerning the study at large: Patients and healthy donors did not differ in mean age, gender distribution, total cell number or subset yield. In the study, TCRB repertoires of sorted circulating CD4+ T cell subsets from recently diagnosed type 1 diabetes patients were compared with those of matched healthy donors. A total of roughly 99,000,000 sorted cells were examined across all samples, and the number of cells per subset was strongly correlated with RNA yield. Naive and central memory subsets were obtained from all 30 or so donors, but regulatory and stem cell-like memory subsets were isolated from only 8 patients and roughly 8 healthy donors. Results the study describes overall, beyond this receptor: Fewer insertions and more nucleotide deletions at VDJ recombination sites were observed in patients with type 1 diabetes, implying thymic rearrangement abnormalities. Because the HLA sub-analyses included only small numbers of individuals, any influence of HLA type on TCRB rearrangement was left unresolved. Shorter templates might have been favored by PCR, but patient and control samples were amplified and corrected together, so both groups would have been affected equally by any skew. Because cDNA was sequenced instead of genomic DNA, highly expressing activated cells could be over-represented, though the groups showed no difference in activation or CD3 levels. Type 1 diabetes patients showed a moderate but significant shortening of TCRB CDR3 length in all four CD4+ subsets. Naive, central memory and regulatory TCRB repertoires appeared to be more alike among patients than among healthy donors.

The High Capacity cDNA Reverse Transcription Kit was used to reverse transcribe all of the isolated RNA, meaning that expressed TCRB transcripts were what got sequenced. Deep immunoSEQ sequencing was applied to naive, central memory and regulatory T cell samples, giving an average of around 4 million total reads per sample. Sorted cells were lysed in RLT buffer, and RNA was extracted using DNase-treated RNeasy Micro or Mini kits according to cell number. To prevent cross-contamination, every cell subset was processed on its own, while patient and healthy donor samples were processed together. The immunoSEQ multiplex PCR was used to amplify TCRB sequences from cDNA, yielding 87-bp fragments that span the CDR3 region. Amplicons were sequenced on the Illumina HiSeq platform. The authors processed their data as follows. PCR bias was computationally corrected using synthetic template baselines, reads within Hamming distance 2 were collapsed, and singletons that could not be merged were discarded. Reads were aligned to IMGT to assign V, D and J genes, CDR3 length, and insertions or deletions at six rearrangement sites. Within each subset, clonotype counts were normalized to sorted cell number, after which true diversity and Gini coefficients were computed with the tcR R package. Repertoire sharing was quantified using the overlap coefficient calculated on TCRB nucleotide sequences. As a proxy for the pre-selection repertoire, out-of-frame TCRB sequences from naive cells were analyzed. Entries here come from immuneACCESS through TCRdb and include only in-frame sequences with V and J called. Some clones fail to appear in such tables; in the studies checked, an unresolved V gene covers under half of the shortfall, and the cause of the remainder is unknown. That table gives V, J and clone size, and the DNA gave D and trimming. The sample table holds 350,000 or so clones, of which about 20% were seen once. Of the sample, under 0.055% is held by the ten largest clones.

Each donor gave one peripheral blood draw, roughly 0.11 L on average, collected into heparinised tubes. A BD FACSAria II was used to sort naive, central memory, regulatory and stem cell-like memory CD4+ T cells with a panel that included CD45RO, CCR7, CD25, CD127, CD95 and CD27. All sorted populations exceeded 95% purity. Right away, PBMCs were isolated by Lymphoprep density gradient centrifugation and were stained directly, with no culture step. So that batch effects would be minimized, each experiment stained and sorted samples in pairs, pairing one healthy donor with one patient. Concerning this clone itself: Its antigen target is currently unknown. The sample holds no much larger clone one base away, and base qualities are not on file.

The clonotype originates from a woman aged 18 to 35 in good health. Sequenced sample: naive CD4+ T cells from blood. The label giving this sample's cell subset or site can be read as: true naive CD4+ T cells.

The CDR3 is CASSPGRAGGANEQFF. Here is the DNA: TGTGCCAGCAGTCCCGGGAGAGCGGGAGGCGCCAATGAGCAGTTCTTC. The sequence is built from TRBV7-2 and TRBJ2-1; TRBD2 lines up with 9 middle nucleotides. The CDR3 has 16 amino acids, counting the end cysteine and phenylalanine. The DNA shown is the 48-base CDR3, in frame from base 1. As encoded in the germline V gene, CDR1 is SGHTA while CDR2 is FQGNSA. V is trimmed back by 6 bases and J by 6 bases, and the junction contains 12 bases that no gene match accounts for.